A single sample gave rise to the 12 T cell receptor beta chains below, sequenced in a study of shared clonotypes between healthy human individuals. Sequencing was performed with immunoSEQ multiplex PCR; in TCRdb, only in-frame clones are kept and a portion is missing. The sample has 2 million to 2.5 million clones, approximately 95% seen once. Sequenced material: naive CD4+ T cells from PBMCs. As to subset: CD45RA+ positively selected. The receptors come from a man between 18 and 29 years old in good health. Some clones in this sample may be carry-over from other donors' samples.

V is TRBV28 and J is TRBJ1-2; D is unresolved. V was trimmed by 3 bases and J by 4 bases, leaving 18 bases between them. CDR3 length equals 16 residues. The germline V gene has CDR1 MDHEN and CDR2 SYDVKM. DNA for the CDR3: TGTGCCAGCAGTTTTAGTGGGAGGGCCGGTGGCTATGGCTACACCTTC. Its protein product is CASSFSGRAGGYGYTF.

J is TRBJ1-5 and V is TRBV5-1; possible D gene TRBD1, 6 bases. CDR3 size: 16 residues. The V and J ends lost 2 bases and 1 base respectively, with 13 bases between them. Germline assignment: CDR1 SGHRS and CDR2 YFSETQ. The CDR3 coding sequence is TGCGCCAGCAGCTTTGGAGGGCAGGGGAGCAATCAGCCCCAGCATTTT. It specifies CASSFGGQGSNQPQHF.

The V gene is TRBV11-3, the J gene TRBJ2-7; 9 bases agree with TRBD1. The junction had 1 base not matched to a gene; V was cut back by 1 base and J by 6 bases. The CDR3 extends over 13 amino acids. CDR1 and CDR2 from the germline V gene are SGHNT and YENEEA. CDR3 protein: CASSLVDRGEQYF. The CDR3 bases are TGTGCCAGCAGCTTAGTGGACAGGGGCGAGCAGTACTTC.

This clone was seen only once. This chain uses TRBV6-1 with TRBJ2-7; 7 bases line up with TRBD1. The J segment lost 1 base and the V segment lost 2 bases, leaving 5 bases of the junction unmatched. Germline loops: CDR1 MNHNS, CDR2 SASEGT. This CDR3 has 15 residues. CDR3 DNA sequence: TGTGCCAGCAGTGAACCAGGGGGTATATCCTACGAGCAGTACTTC. Its protein is CASSEPGGISYEQYF.

The V gene is TRBV5-1, the J gene TRBJ1-2; D is perhaps TRBD1 (6 bases). V gave up 3 bases and J gave up 7 bases, with 16 bases separating them. Germline lookup yields CDR1 SGHRS and CDR2 YFSETQ. The CDR3 has 14 amino acids. CDR3 sequence (DNA): TGCGCCAGCAGCTCATCATACAGGGTTCCTGGCTACACCTTC. Amino acid sequence: CASSSSYRVPGYTF.

V gene TRBV7-3 combines with J gene TRBJ2-1; 8 bases map to TRBD1. Germline CDR1 is SGHTA and CDR2 is FQGTGA. V gave up 5 bases and J gave up 3 bases; unmatched junction bases: 6. CDR3 length: 15 amino acids. CDR3 coding DNA: TGTGCCAGCAGCCGGGGACAGGCGGTCTACAATGAGCAGTTCTTC. Protein product: CASSRGQAVYNEQFF.

The V gene is TRBV5-1, the J gene TRBJ2-1, with 11 bases that match TRBD2. Per germline, CDR1 SGHRS and CDR2 YFSETQ. This CDR3 is 15 amino acids long. Trimming at V came to 3 bases and at J to 10 bases, leaving 9 bases not matched to a gene. The DNA of the CDR3 is TGCGCCAGCAGCTGGACTAGCGGGCCTTCGAGCGAGCAGTTCTTC. Protein sequence: CASSWTSGPSSEQFF. The full variable domain, with the rest looked up from reference TRBV5-1 and TRBJ2-1, is KAGVTQTPRYLIKTRGQQVTLSCSPISGHRSVSWYQQTPGQGLQFLFEYFSETQRNKGNFPGRFSGRQFSNSRSEMNVSTLELGDSALYLCASSWTSGPSSEQFFGPGTRLTVL.

The chain joins TRBV5-1 to TRBJ2-7, with D possibly TRBD2 on 5 matching bases. The V and J ends lost 0 bases and 3 bases respectively, with 13 bases between them. The CDR3 is 15 amino acids. CDR1 is SGHRS and CDR2 is YFSETQ in the germline V gene. CDR3 in amino acids: CASSLGRGMLYEQYF. The CDR3 DNA follows: TGCGCCAGCAGCTTGGGACGGGGAATGCTCTACGAGCAGTACTTC.

V usage is TRBV7-2 and J usage is TRBJ1-1, with D perhaps TRBD1 (5 bases). V gave up 3 bases and J gave up 0 bases, with 8 bases separating them. CDR3 size: 14 residues. The germline CDR1 and CDR2 sequences are SGHTA and FQGNSA. This CDR3 is CASSLDTLNTEAFF. CDR3 nucleotide sequence: TGTGCCAGCAGCTTGGACACCTTGAACACTGAAGCTTTCTTT.

The chain links TRBV11-2 to TRBJ1-2; possible D gene TRBD1, 5 bases. Between the trimmed V and J ends, which lost 2 bases and 8 bases, there was a span of 15 bases. The germline gives CDR1 SGHAT, CDR2 FQNNGV. CDR3 length: 14 residues. CDR3 nucleotide sequence: TGTGCCAGCAGCTTAACCCAGGGTTTGTCCGGCTACACCTTC. Translating it yields CASSLTQGLSGYTF.

The V gene is TRBV29-1, the J gene TRBJ1-5, with a weak D call TRBD1 (6 bases). The V gene's germline CDR1 is SQVTM and CDR2 ANQGSEA. The CDR3 is 16 amino acids. V dropped 6 bases and J dropped 5 bases, with 23 bases sitting between them. The CDR3 DNA follows: TGCAGCGTCGGGGCAAGAGACCGAACAGGGTATCAGCCCCAGCATTTT. Translated, it gives CSVGARDRTGYQPQHF.

The chain couples TRBV5-6 to TRBJ1-1, with 7 bases matching TRBD1. The CDR3 is 18 residues long. Germline V gene data show CDR1 as SGHDT and CDR2 as YYEEEE. Trimming at V came to 0 bases and at J to 1 base, leaving 12 bases not matched to a gene. CDR3 DNA sequence: TGTGCCAGCAGCTTGGAGGGGGGAAACAGGGGAAAGAACACTGAAGCTTTCTTT. This sequence encodes CASSLEGGNRGKNTEAFF. The whole variable domain, filled in from reference TRBV5-6 and TRBJ1-1, reads DAGVTQSPTHLIKTRGQQVTLRCSPKSGHDTVSWYQQALGQGPQFIFQYYEEEERQRGNFPDRFSGHQFPNYSSELNVNALLLGDSALYLCASSLEGGNRGKNTEAFFGQGTRLTVV.